This TCR beta chain was profiled in a study of shared T cell receptors in the human thymus. CDR1 is MNHNS and CDR2 is SASEGT in the germline V gene. V trimming: 7 bases; J trimming: 7 bases; junction bases outside the gene matches: 5. The CDR3 runs to 15 residues. TCRdb's table, derived via immunoSEQ multiplex PCR, lists solely in-frame clones and lacks some. The table shows approximately 580,000 clones, with 75% to 85% occurring only once. These same data were also listed under a study on human thymus T cells. That source reports: From resections taken during corrective heart surgery, the thymus tissue was obtained. V and J gene usage appeared biased in thymic and blood repertoires. Thymic repertoires of unrelated individuals were reported in related research to overlap highly.

The material sequenced was thymocytes. This rearrangement joins TRBV6-1 to TRBJ2-1; 15 bases align to TRBD2. This clonotype was sampled from a boy under three years old with a congenital heart defect. CDR3 DNA: TGTGCCAGCACTCCGGGACTAGCGGGAGGTAATGAGCAGTTCTTC. It specifies CASTPGLAGGNEQFF.